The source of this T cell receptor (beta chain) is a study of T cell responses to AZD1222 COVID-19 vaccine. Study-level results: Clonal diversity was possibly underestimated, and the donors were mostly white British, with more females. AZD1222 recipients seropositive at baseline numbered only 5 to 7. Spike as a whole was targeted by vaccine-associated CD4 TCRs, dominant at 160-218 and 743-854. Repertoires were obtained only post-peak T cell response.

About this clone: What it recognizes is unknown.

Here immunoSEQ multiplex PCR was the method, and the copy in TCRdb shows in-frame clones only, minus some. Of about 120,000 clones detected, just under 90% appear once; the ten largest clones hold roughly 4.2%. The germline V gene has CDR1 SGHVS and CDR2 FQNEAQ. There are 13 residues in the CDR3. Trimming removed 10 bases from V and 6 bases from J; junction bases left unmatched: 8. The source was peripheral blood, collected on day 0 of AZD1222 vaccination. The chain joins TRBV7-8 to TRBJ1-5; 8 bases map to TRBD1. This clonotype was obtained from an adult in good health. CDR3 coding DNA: TGTGCCACTGTGACAGGGGTCGGTCAGCCCCAGCATTTT. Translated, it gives CATVTGVGQPQHF.